The 26 T cell receptor beta chains given below trace back to one sample, sequenced in a study of cytomegalovirus exposure and HLA in healthy donors. The primer mix had 60 Vbeta and 13 Jbeta primers. TCRdb keeps only in-frame clones here, not all; method: immunoSEQ multiplex PCR. The sample records 200,000 or so clones, more than 65% being singletons. The material sequenced was PBMCs. Receptors were obtained from a man in his fifties in good health and CMV-seronegative.

The V call is TRBV28, the J call TRBJ1-5, with 9 bases aligning to TRBD1. V lost 7 bases, J lost 7 bases, and 8 bases stayed unmatched. This CDR3 is built from 14 residues. Germline CDR1 MDHEN, CDR2 SYDVKM. CDR3 sequence: CASISQGAEQPQHF. For the CDR3, the DNA is TGTGCCAGCATTTCACAGGGGGCAGAGCAGCCCCAGCATTTT.

This clone was seen a few times. The V call is TRBV6-5, the J call TRBJ2-5; TRBD2 aligns across 12 bases. The CDR3 covers 15 residues. The V gene's germline CDR1 is MNHEY and CDR2 SVGAGI. Trimming at V came to 6 bases and at J to 5 bases, leaving 7 bases not matched to a gene. The CDR3 sequence: CASSRLAGGPETQYF. The CDR3 DNA sequence: TGTGCCAGCAGCCGCCTAGCGGGAGGGCCGGAGACCCAGTACTTC.

The gene calls are TRBV6-4 and TRBJ2-7; D uncertain. This CDR3 spans 14 amino acids. Germline V gene sequence: CDR1 MRHNA, CDR2 SNTAGT. Between the trimmed V and J ends, which lost 1 base and 3 bases, there was a span of 10 bases. CDR3 loop: CASSDFQADYEQYF. The CDR3 DNA is TGTGCCAGCAGTGACTTTCAGGCCGACTACGAGCAGTACTTC.

The CDR3 is CASSSITRGPNAEAFF. The DNA of the CDR3 is TGTGCCAGCAGCTCAATTACCAGGGGGCCAAACGCTGAAGCTTTCTTT. The rearrangement uses TRBV7-6 and TRBJ1-1, with 8 nucleotides matching TRBD1. Trimming took 4 bases from V and 6 from J; bases not matched to a gene: 13. In germline, CDR1 is SGHVS, CDR2 FNYEAQ. This CDR3 is built from 16 residues.

The chain carries TRBV14 and TRBJ2-7; 8 nucleotides match TRBD2. This CDR3 comprises 15 residues. Trimming at V came to 2 bases and at J to 3 bases, leaving 6 bases not matched to a gene. The germline CDR1 and CDR2 sequences are SGHDN and FVKESK. The CDR3 is CASSQRQAGVYEQYF. The CDR3 coding sequence is TGTGCCAGCAGCCAACGTCAAGCGGGAGTCTACGAGCAGTACTTC.

In DNA, the CDR3 is TGTGCCAGCGGTGCTAGGCCTACCTATGGCTACACCTTC. Its translation: CASGARPTYGYTF. This chain joins TRBV28 and TRBJ1-2, with unresolved D. This CDR3 is built from 13 residues. The V and J ends lost 8 bases and 4 bases respectively, with 14 bases between them. Germline V gene lookup returns CDR1 MDHEN and CDR2 SYDVKM.

This chain links TRBV25-1 with TRBJ1-2, with D possibly TRBD1 on 5 matching bases. Germline CDR1 MGHDK, CDR2 SYGVNS. V was clipped by 5 bases and J by 7 bases, with 17 bases between them. The CDR3 length is 14 residues. The CDR3 sequence is CASSSWGGTVGYTF. The CDR3 DNA sequence: TGTGCCAGCAGTAGCTGGGGGGGGACGGTTGGCTACACCTTC.

The chain links TRBV5-1 to TRBJ2-1; D remains ambiguous. From germline, CDR1 is SGHRS and CDR2 YFSETQ. V lost 0 bases and J 0 bases, leaving 7 bases between the germline ends. The CDR3 is made up of 15 amino acids. This CDR3 reads CASSLAFSSYNEQFF. Here the CDR3 DNA reads TGCGCCAGCAGCTTGGCTTTCAGCTCCTACAATGAGCAGTTCTTC. The whole variable domain, remainder taken from reference TRBV5-1 and TRBJ2-1, is KAGVTQTPRYLIKTRGQQVTLSCSPISGHRSVSWYQQTPGQGLQFLFEYFSETQRNKGNFPGRFSGRQFSNSRSEMNVSTLELGDSALYLCASSLAFSSYNEQFFGPGTRLTVL.

This clone was counted a single time. The V gene is TRBV28, the J gene TRBJ2-7; D is undetermined. The CDR3 sequence is 13 residues long. Trimming pared 3 bases from V and 3 bases from J, leaving 9 bases between. Germline V gene data show CDR1 as MDHEN and CDR2 as SYDVKM. CDR3 in DNA: TGTGCCAGCAGTTTGGGCAGATTCTACGAGCAGTACTTC. Translation: CASSLGRFYEQYF.

The CDR3 coding sequence is TGTGCCACCAGACAGGGGGGAGGTACTGAAGCTTTCTTT. Protein sequence: CATRQGGGTEAFF. The chain recombines TRBV6-5 with TRBJ1-1; 9 bases agree with TRBD1. This CDR3 is built from 13 residues. Germline loops: CDR1 MNHEY, CDR2 SVGAGI. Trimming at V came to 10 bases and at J to 5 bases, leaving 8 bases not matched to a gene.

The chain recombines TRBV5-1 with TRBJ2-7, with D perhaps TRBD1 (5 bases). This CDR3 has 14 amino acids. The V end lost 5 bases, the J end lost 2 bases, and 14 bases lay between the germline ends. The V gene's germline CDR1 is SGHRS and CDR2 YFSETQ. CDR3 sequence: CASSLTANTYEQYF. For the CDR3, the DNA is TGCGCCAGCAGTCTGACAGCCAACACCTACGAGCAGTACTTC.

V gene TRBV5-1 combines with J gene TRBJ2-1, with 9 bases aligning to TRBD1. The ends lost 0 bases at V and 8 bases at J; junction bases unmatched: 6. The CDR3 loop spans 15 amino acids. The germline CDR1 and CDR2 sequences are SGHRS and YFSETQ. CDR3 amino acids: CASSLATGGRDEQFF. The CDR3 DNA follows: TGCGCCAGCAGCTTGGCAACAGGGGGCAGGGATGAGCAGTTCTTC.

The table lists this clone with a few counts. V usage is TRBV19 and J usage is TRBJ2-1, with D perhaps matching TRBD1 (6 bases). This CDR3 contains 14 residues. V was pared by 4 bases and J by 8 bases, with 15 bases between. Germline-derived CDR1 and CDR2 are LNHDA and SQIVND (reference sequence). The chain's CDR3 is CASSTGTIQDEQFF. CDR3 bases: TGTGCCAGTAGTACAGGGACAATTCAGGATGAGCAGTTCTTC.

This sequence joins TRBV7-2 and TRBJ2-5, with TRBD2 matching over 9 bases. V shed 5 bases and J 2 bases; nucleotides not matched to a gene: 9. The CDR3 is made up of 16 amino acids. The V gene's germline CDR1 is SGHTA and CDR2 FQGNSA. The CDR3 DNA reads as TGTGCCAGCAGCCCAGAGGGCGGGAGGGGTCAAGAGACCCAGTACTTC. Its translation: CASSPEGGRGQETQYF.

This clone occurred once. The chain couples TRBV25-1 to TRBJ1-4; D not resolved. The ends were cut back, 2 bases at V and 4 bases at J, with 14 bases in the middle. The CDR3 covers 16 residues. Germline CDR1 and CDR2: MGHDK and SYGVNS. CDR3 nucleotide sequence: TGTGCCAGCAGTGAAGGTGGCCCCTTTATTAATGAAAAACTGTTTTTT. This gives the protein CASSEGGPFINEKLFF. Based on the CDR3 plus reference TRBV25-1 and TRBJ1-4, the full variable domain is EADIYQTPRYLVIGTGKKITLECSQTMGHDKMYWYQQDPGMELHLIHYSYGVNSTEKGDLSSESTVSRIRTEHFPLTLESARPSHTSQYLCASSEGGPFINEKLFFGSGTQLSVL.

The chain employs TRBV28 and TRBJ1-5, with a tentative D call TRBD1 (5 bases). Germline CDR1 MDHEN, CDR2 SYDVKM. This CDR3 region has 17 residues. The V and J ends lost 3 bases and 3 bases respectively, with 18 bases between them. The CDR3 protein is CASSFREGGRLNQPQHF. The CDR3 DNA reads TGTGCCAGCAGTTTCAGGGAGGGCGGTCGACTCAATCAGCCCCAGCATTTT.

CDR3 residues: CSALSYNEQFF. The CDR3 coding sequence is TGCAGTGCCCTCTCCTACAATGAGCAGTTCTTC. The chain is built from TRBV20-1 and TRBJ2-1; no firm D call. Germline values: CDR1 DFQATT, CDR2 SNEGSKA (reference sequence). V lost 6 bases and J lost 0, with 3 bases in between. The CDR3 spans 11 residues.

The chain employs TRBV27 and TRBJ1-5, with 9 bases matching TRBD1. CDR3 length equals 15 residues. CDR1 is MNHEY, CDR2 SMNVEV, per germline (reference sequence). V lost 6 bases, J lost 1 base, and 4 bases stayed unmatched. CDR3 coding DNA: TGTGCCAGCAGACCACAGGGGGCAAGCAATCAGCCCCAGCATTTT. This codes for CASRPQGASNQPQHF.

This sequence joins TRBV28 and TRBJ2-1; no clear D gene. Germline CDR1 MDHEN, CDR2 SYDVKM. The CDR3 consists of 17 residues. V shed 4 bases and J shed 0 bases, with 16 bases lying between them. The CDR3 coding sequence is TGTGCCAGCAGTTCCGCCTTATTAAAGAGCTCCTACAATGAGCAGTTCTTC. Its translation: CASSSALLKSSYNEQFF.

V usage is TRBV25-1 and J usage is TRBJ2-7, with D tentatively TRBD2 (5 bases). CDR3 length: 16 residues. Germline assignment: CDR1 MGHDK and CDR2 SYGVNS. With 2 bases removed from V and 5 bases from J, the gap between germline ends came to 19 bases. CDR3 residues: CASSETGIPTSHEQYF. Written as DNA, the CDR3 is TGTGCCAGCAGTGAAACGGGAATTCCTACGTCCCACGAGCAGTACTTC.

V and J are TRBV18 and TRBJ2-7, with TRBD1 matching over 7 bases. Germline V gene data show CDR1 as KGHSH and CDR2 as LQKENI. Unmatched junction bases numbered 3, after V lost 4 bases and J lost 0 bases. The CDR3 length is 14 residues. CDR3 coding DNA: TGTGCCAGCTCACGGGCAGGGGGCTCCTACGAGCAGTACTTC. Protein: CASSRAGGSYEQYF.

The chain couples TRBV9 to TRBJ2-1, with TRBD2 matching 9 bases. This CDR3 has 15 amino acids. The junction had 8 bases not matched to a gene; V was cut back by 3 bases and J by 7 bases. Germline-derived CDR1 and CDR2 are SGDLS and YYNGEE. The CDR3 DNA reads TGTGCCAGCAGCGGGTTAGCGGGAGTGGGGAATGAGCAGTTCTTC. As protein: CASSGLAGVGNEQFF. The full variable domain, its missing parts supplied by reference TRBV9 and TRBJ2-1, is DSGVTQTPKHLITATGQRVTLRCSPRSGDLSVYWYQQSLDQGLQFLIQYYNGEERAKGNILERFSAQQFPDLHSELNLSSLELGDSALYFCASSGLAGVGNEQFFGPGTRLTVL.

This clone appeared a single time. The rearrangement joins TRBV5-4 to TRBJ1-2; no clear D gene. CDR3 length: 15 amino acids. Between the trimmed V and J ends, which lost 6 bases and 2 bases, there was a span of 17 bases. Germline V gene lookup returns CDR1 SGHNT and CDR2 YYREEE (reference sequence). Here the CDR3 DNA reads TGTGCCAGCACACGGGGTCCACTGGGAAACTATGGCTACACCTTC. Translating gives CASTRGPLGNYGYTF.

V usage is TRBV7-3 and J usage is TRBJ2-1, with D maybe TRBD2 (5 bases). The length of the CDR3 is 16 residues. Trimming shortened V by 5 bases and J by 1 base, and 15 bases separated the two germline ends. CDR1 is SGHTA and CDR2 is FQGTGA in the germline V gene. The CDR3 spells CASSPRVALSYNEQFF. In DNA form, the CDR3 reads TGTGCCAGCAGCCCCCGAGTAGCGCTTTCCTACAATGAGCAGTTCTTC.

V and J are TRBV6-5 and TRBJ2-7; 12 bases fit TRBD2. V lost 5 bases to trimming and J lost 5 bases; unmatched junction nucleotides: 1. This CDR3 contains 13 residues. In germline, CDR1 is MNHEY, CDR2 SVGAGI. DNA of the CDR3: TGTGCCAGCAGTCGACTAGCGGGAGACGAGCAGTACTTC. Translating gives CASSRLAGDEQYF.

V and J are TRBV28 and TRBJ2-7; 8 bases fit TRBD1. Germline-derived CDR1 and CDR2 are MDHEN and SYDVKM. The CDR3 sequence is 15 residues long. V was pared by 5 bases and J by 0 bases, with 6 bases of the junction left unmatched. The CDR3 DNA reads TGTGCCAGCAGTCCTGCGGACAGGGACTCCTACGAGCAGTACTTC. Translating gives CASSPADRDSYEQYF.